This T cell receptor (beta chain) was observed in a study of blood T cells in healthy people across ages. The junction had 10 bases not matched to a gene; V was cut back by 5 bases and J by 4 bases. This CDR3 comprises 15 residues. The V gene's germline CDR1 is SGHRS and CDR2 YFSETQ. This clonotype was found a few times. Its antigen is not identified. Study-wide results and caveats: Aged donors had fewer naive CD4+ cells and lower diversity than long-lived donors.

It was with a sample-barcoded 5' primer and a J-beta primer mix that a second PCR of about 6 to 12 cycles was run. TCRdb itself ran the 5' RACE reads through MiXCR, one entry per CDR3 protein. The sample has about 1,800,000 distinct CDR3 sequences, roughly 27% seen once. This chain uses TRBV5-1 with TRBJ1-2, with 8 bases aligning to TRBD1. Sequenced sample: blood. This clonotype was sampled from a woman under 40 in good health. The CDR3 nucleotides read TGCGCCAGCAGTTCGGGACAGGTTATTTCCTATGGCTACACCTTC. Translating it yields CASSSGQVISYGYTF.